These T cell receptor beta chains were read from a single sample in a study of blood T cell repertoires in COVID-19. The repertoire was sequenced with immunoSEQ multiplex PCR; TCRdb's copy has only in-frame clones and lacks some. The sample includes fewer than 350,000 clones, 85% of them seen just once. The material sequenced was PBMCs or T cells enriched from blood (not recorded which). The receptor set was obtained from a woman between 50 and 59 years old who had recovered from COVID-19. Both conserved end residues are part of each CDR3. The D gene is left open where the match is weak. Clone size is not always given. Where it is, it says once, few, many or a class for expanded clones.

v_call	j_call	clone_size	d_call	cdr3_aa	cdr3_nt
TRBV2	TRBJ2-1	NA	TRBD2	CASSQSTIAGGPWGEQFF	TGTGCCAGCAGTCAGTCCACTATAGCGGGGGGGCCCTGGGGTGAGCAGTTCTTC
TRBV14	TRBJ2-1	NA	TRBD2	CASSQYLAGVFPYNEQFF	TGTGCCAGCAGCCAATATCTAGCGGGAGTTTTTCCCTACAATGAGCAGTTCTTC
TRBV7-9	TRBJ2-7	few	TRBD2	CASSSLGRTSGGLSYEQYF	TGTGCCAGCAGCTCACTCGGGAGGACTAGCGGGGGGCTCTCCTACGAGCAGTACTTC
TRBV14	TRBJ2-1	NA	TRBD2	CASSQSGRIYNEQFF	TGTGCCAGCAGCCAAAGCGGGAGGATCTACAATGAGCAGTTCTTC
TRBV10-3	TRBJ2-1	NA	NA	CAISESSRIYNEQFF	TGTGCCATCAGTGAGTCTTCCAGGATTTACAATGAGCAGTTCTTC
TRBV29-1	TRBJ1-1	NA	NA	CSARRTGQNTEAFF	TGCAGCGCAAGAAGAACAGGGCAGAACACTGAAGCTTTCTTT
TRBV27	TRBJ1-1	NA	TRBD1	CASRPGGATEAFF	TGTGCCAGCAGGCCAGGGGGCGCGACTGAAGCTTTCTTT
TRBV7-9	TRBJ1-5	NA	TRBD1	CASSLDGTGKGQPQHF	TGTGCCAGCAGCTTAGATGGGACAGGGAAGGGTCAGCCCCAGCATTTT
TRBV3-1/TRBV3-2	TRBJ2-7	NA	NA	CASRSSDRYEQYF	TGTGCCAGCAGGTCCTCGGACAGATACGAGCAGTACTTC
TRBV7-2	TRBJ2-7	NA	TRBD2	CASSYVGLAAEQYF	TGTGCCAGCAGCTACGTCGGACTAGCAGCCGAGCAGTACTTC
TRBV29-1	TRBJ2-1	NA	NA	CSVGSSYNEQFF	TGCAGCGTTGGGAGTTCCTACAATGAGCAGTTCTTC
TRBV6-4	TRBJ2-1	NA	NA	CASGVSGSALQFF	TGTGCCAGCGGAGTCTCAGGGTCCGCTCTCCAGTTCTTC
TRBV30	TRBJ1-5	NA	NA	CAWSVRGGGQPQHF	TGTGCCTGGAGTGTACGGGGGGGTGGTCAGCCCCAGCATTTT
TRBV10-2	TRBJ2-3	NA	TRBD2	CASGDSGRVDTQYF	TGCGCCAGCGGGGATAGCGGGAGGGTAGATACGCAGTATTTT
TRBV14	TRBJ1-3	NA	TRBD1	CASSKTGSGNTIYF	TGTGCCAGCAGCAAGACAGGGTCTGGAAACACCATATATTTT
TRBV11-2	TRBJ2-7	NA	NA	CASSLGQGFSYEQYF	TGTGCCAGCAGCTTAGGGCAGGGCTTCTCCTACGAGCAGTACTTC
TRBV6-2/TRBV6-3	TRBJ2-7	NA	NA	CASSYSGGGPFYEQYF	TGTGCCAGCAGTTACTCAGGGGGAGGGCCTTTCTACGAGCAGTACTTC
TRBV7-2	TRBJ2-1	NA	NA	CASSVDGTSYNEQFF	TGTGCCAGCAGCGTAGACGGGACTTCCTACAATGAGCAGTTCTTC
TRBV6-5	TRBJ2-7	NA	TRBD2	CASSYLWAGGPYEQYF	TGTGCCAGCAGTTACCTCTGGGCGGGGGGACCCTACGAGCAGTACTTC
TRBV30	TRBJ1-5	NA	NA	CAWSPGDYSNQPQHF	TGTGCCTGGAGCCCGGGGGATTATAGCAATCAGCCCCAGCATTTT
TRBV4-2	TRBJ2-2	NA	NA	CASSPLGTGELFF	TGTGCCAGCAGCCCTCTCGGGACCGGGGAGCTGTTTTTT
TRBV6-6	TRBJ2-2	NA	TRBD2	CASSPGGSGSLNTGELFF	TGTGCCAGCAGTCCCGGAGGTAGCGGGAGCCTAAACACCGGGGAGCTGTTTTTT
TRBV11-2	TRBJ1-3	NA	NA	CASSLDPGTGNTIYF	TGTGCCAGCAGCTTAGATCCAGGGACTGGAAACACCATATATTTT
TRBV24-1	TRBJ2-3	NA	TRBD2	CATGAGLAADTQYF	TGTGCCACCGGGGCGGGACTAGCAGCAGATACGCAGTATTTT
TRBV21-1	TRBJ2-3	NA	NA	CASSLLRADSTDTQYF	TGTGCCAGCAGCCTCCTCAGGGCAGACAGCACAGATACGCAGTATTTT
TRBV7-9	TRBJ1-6	NA	TRBD1	CASSFADRDSPLHF	TGTGCCAGCAGCTTTGCGGACAGGGACTCACCCCTCCACTTT
TRBV11-2	TRBJ2-5	NA	NA	CASSFSSTEETQYF	TGTGCCAGCAGCTTTTCAAGTACGGAGGAGACCCAGTACTTC
TRBV30	TRBJ2-7	NA	TRBD1	CAWSRQPGQLSYEQYF	TGTGCCTGGAGTCGACAGCCGGGACAGCTCTCCTACGAGCAGTACTTC
TRBV4-2	TRBJ2-7	once	TRBD2	CASSTLGLAGVNDEQYF	TGTGCCAGCAGCACCCTGGGGCTAGCGGGAGTTAATGACGAGCAGTACTTC
TRBV19	TRBJ2-7	NA	TRBD2	CASSIGASGAYEQYF	TGTGCCAGTAGTATAGGGGCTAGCGGGGCCTACGAGCAGTACTTC
TRBV5-1	TRBJ1-4	once	TRBD1	CASSRQGTNEKLFF	TGCGCCAGCAGCCGACAGGGGACTAATGAAAAACTGTTTTTT
TRBV7-3	TRBJ2-3	NA	NA	CASSADSGDTQYF	TGTGCCAGCAGCGCCGATAGCGGAGATACGCAGTATTTT
TRBV9	TRBJ1-1	NA	NA	CASSGWAGNTEAFF	TGTGCCAGCAGCGGTTGGGCGGGGAACACTGAAGCTTTCTTT
TRBV28	TRBJ2-3	NA	NA	CASSFHRGAQDTQYF	TGTGCCAGCAGTTTTCACCGCGGGGCTCAGGATACGCAGTATTTT
TRBV27	TRBJ1-1	NA	NA	CASGTWGRITEAFF	TGTGCCAGCGGAACATGGGGGCGAATCACTGAAGCTTTCTTT
TRBV6-5	TRBJ2-7	NA	NA	CASRITFRDYEQYF	TGTGCCAGCAGGATTACATTCAGGGACTACGAGCAGTACTTC
TRBV2	TRBJ2-4	NA	TRBD1	CASSNRGDIQYF	TGTGCCAGCAGTAACAGGGGTGACATTCAGTACTTC
TRBV3-1/TRBV3-2	TRBJ2-7	NA	NA	CASSQVGGNFNEQYF	TGTGCCAGCAGCCAAGTTGGAGGGAACTTCAACGAGCAGTACTTC
TRBV10-1	TRBJ2-7	NA	NA	CASSVRTVDEQYF	TGCGCCAGCAGTGTCCGAACTGTCGACGAGCAGTACTTC
TRBV12-3/TRBV12-4	TRBJ2-7	NA	NA	CASSKSYEQYF	TGTGCCAGCAGCAAATCCTACGAGCAGTACTTC